This T cell receptor beta chain was captured by sequencing in a study of control samples from healthy donors and cancer patients. Clones were sequenced by immunoSEQ multiplex PCR, and TCRdb holds only the in-frame ones, with some missing. The sample yields about 170,000 clones, about 94% seen once. The CDR3 spans 17 residues. Trimming pared 4 bases from V and 0 bases from J, leaving 17 bases between. Germline assignment: CDR1 SGHDT and CDR2 YYEEEE. The source material was blood. The chain uses TRBV5-6 and TRBJ2-1; D unclear. This sequence originates from a woman aged 55 to 70 in good health. Written as DNA, the CDR3 is TGTGCCAGCAGCCGGGTCGGGCCGCCCAGCTCCTACAATGAGCAGTTCTTC. It codes for CASSRVGPPSSYNEQFF.